This T cell receptor (beta chain) was profiled in a study of long-term antiretroviral therapy in people with HIV. Specimens carried about 0.85-11 million cryopreserved PBMC before DNA extraction. Investigators performed immunoSEQ version v3.0 at survey level. Libraries were prepared by immunoSEQ multiplex PCR; TCRdb keeps only in-frame clonotypes and omits some of them. The sample has tens of thousands of clones, around 85% seen once. Trimming stripped 1 base from V and 4 bases from J, with 11 bases between. Germline CDR1 reads SGHAT; CDR2 reads FQNNGV. The CDR3 totals 15 residues. This receptor was taken from a man between 18 and 35 years old with HIV. The V call is TRBV11-2, the J call TRBJ2-1; D is possibly TRBD1 or TRBD2 (5 bases each). The source material was unsorted PBMCs, sampled 0.8 years before starting antiretroviral therapy. The CDR3 reads CASSLVGAGYNEQFF. For the CDR3, the DNA is TGTGCCAGCAGCTTAGTCGGGGCTGGGTACAATGAGCAGTTCTTC.